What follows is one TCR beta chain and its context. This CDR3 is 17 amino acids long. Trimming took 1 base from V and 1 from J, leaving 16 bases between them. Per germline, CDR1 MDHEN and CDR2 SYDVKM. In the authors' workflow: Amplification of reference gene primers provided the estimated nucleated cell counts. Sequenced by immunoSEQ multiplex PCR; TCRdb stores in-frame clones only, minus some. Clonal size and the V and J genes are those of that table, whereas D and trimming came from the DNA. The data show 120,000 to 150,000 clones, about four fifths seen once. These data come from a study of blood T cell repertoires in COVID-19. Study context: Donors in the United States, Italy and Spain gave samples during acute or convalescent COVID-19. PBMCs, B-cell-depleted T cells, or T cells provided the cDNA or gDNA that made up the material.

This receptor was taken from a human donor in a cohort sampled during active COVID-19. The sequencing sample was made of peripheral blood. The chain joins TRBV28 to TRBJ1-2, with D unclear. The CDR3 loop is CASSLLLSLSFNYGYTF. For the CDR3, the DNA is TGTGCCAGCAGTTTATTATTATCCCTAAGCTTTAACTATGGCTACACCTTC.